This TCR beta chain was sequenced in a study of blood T cell repertoires in COVID-19. The age range of participants was 18 to 89 years, with residence in about two dozen US areas. Cohort 3 recovered donors had two negative PCRs, clearance, or symptom resolution. Per the authors' pipeline: Amplification from reference gene primers served as the basis for estimated nucleated cell counts. Profiling relied on immunoSEQ multiplex PCR, and the TCRdb table lists in-frame clones only, not all of them. D and trimming come from the DNA, and the V and J calls and clone size come from that table. This sample has 150,000 to 180,000 clones, with roughly four fifths found just once. The CDR3 totals 13 residues. The junction had 5 bases not matched to a gene; V was cut back by 1 base and J by 11 bases. Germline V lookup: CDR1 SGHDN, CDR2 FVKESK.

Sequenced: PBMCs or T cells enriched from blood (not recorded which). The TCR originated in a man aged 50-59 years who had recovered from COVID-19. This chain connects TRBV14 to TRBJ1-2; 9 bases match TRBD1. The DNA for the CDR3 is TGTGCCAGCAGCCAAGTAAGGACAGGGGTGTACACCTTC. Translation: CASSQVRTGVYTF.